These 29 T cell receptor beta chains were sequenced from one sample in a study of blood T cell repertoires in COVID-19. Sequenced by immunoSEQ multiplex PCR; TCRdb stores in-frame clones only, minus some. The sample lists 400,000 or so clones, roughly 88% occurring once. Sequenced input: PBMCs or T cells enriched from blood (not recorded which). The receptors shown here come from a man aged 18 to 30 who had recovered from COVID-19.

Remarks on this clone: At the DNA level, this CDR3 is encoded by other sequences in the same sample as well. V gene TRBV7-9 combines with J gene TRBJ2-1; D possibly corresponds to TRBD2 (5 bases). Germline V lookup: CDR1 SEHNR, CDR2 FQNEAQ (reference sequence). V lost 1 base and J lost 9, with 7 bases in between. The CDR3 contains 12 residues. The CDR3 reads CASSLGESEQFF. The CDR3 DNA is TGTGCCAGCAGCTTAGGGGAGAGTGAGCAGTTCTTC.

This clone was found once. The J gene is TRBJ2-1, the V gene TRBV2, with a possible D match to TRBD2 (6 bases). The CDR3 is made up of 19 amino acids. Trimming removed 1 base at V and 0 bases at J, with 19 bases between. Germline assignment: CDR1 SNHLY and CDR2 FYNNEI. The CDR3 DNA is TGTGCCAGCAGTGAAGATTTATTTCGTAGCGGCAGCTCCTACAATGAGCAGTTCTTC. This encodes CASSEDLFRSGSSYNEQFF.

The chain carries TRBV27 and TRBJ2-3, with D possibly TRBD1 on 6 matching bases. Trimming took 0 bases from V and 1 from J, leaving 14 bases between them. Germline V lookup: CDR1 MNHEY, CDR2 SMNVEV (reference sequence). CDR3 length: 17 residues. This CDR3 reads CASSLSVQGMGTDTQYF. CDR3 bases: TGTGCCAGCAGTTTATCGGTACAGGGAATGGGCACAGATACGCAGTATTTT.

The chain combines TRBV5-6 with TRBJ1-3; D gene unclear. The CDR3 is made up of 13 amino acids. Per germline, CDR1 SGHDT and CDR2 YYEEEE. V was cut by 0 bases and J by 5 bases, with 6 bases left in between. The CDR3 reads CASSLGPRNTIYF. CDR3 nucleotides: TGTGCCAGCAGCTTGGGTCCCAGAAACACCATATATTTT.

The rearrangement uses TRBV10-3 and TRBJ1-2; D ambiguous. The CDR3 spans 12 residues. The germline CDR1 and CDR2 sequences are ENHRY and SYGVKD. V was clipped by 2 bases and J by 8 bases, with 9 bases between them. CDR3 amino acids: CAISEARNGYTF. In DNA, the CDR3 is TGTGCCATCAGTGAGGCGAGGAACGGCTACACCTTC.

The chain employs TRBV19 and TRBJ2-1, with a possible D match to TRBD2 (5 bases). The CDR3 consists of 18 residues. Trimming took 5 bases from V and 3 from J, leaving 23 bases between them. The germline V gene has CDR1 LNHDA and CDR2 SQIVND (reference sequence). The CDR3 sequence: CASSSLQRTARDYNEQFF. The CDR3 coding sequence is TGTGCCAGTAGTTCTCTTCAAAGGACTGCTCGCGACTACAATGAGCAGTTCTTC.

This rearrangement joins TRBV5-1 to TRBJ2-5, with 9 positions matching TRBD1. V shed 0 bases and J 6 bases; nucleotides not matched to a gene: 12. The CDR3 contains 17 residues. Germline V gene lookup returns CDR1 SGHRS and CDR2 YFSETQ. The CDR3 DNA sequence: TGCGCCAGCAGCTTGGCCCCGATAGGACAGGGGCTCCAGACCCAGTACTTC. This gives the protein CASSLAPIGQGLQTQYF.

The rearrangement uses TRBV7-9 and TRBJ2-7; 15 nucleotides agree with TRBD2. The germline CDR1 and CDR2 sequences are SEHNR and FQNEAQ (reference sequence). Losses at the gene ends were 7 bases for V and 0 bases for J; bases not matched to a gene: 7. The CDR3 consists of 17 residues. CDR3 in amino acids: CASTWGLAGGSSYEQYF. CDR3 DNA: TGTGCCAGCACCTGGGGACTAGCGGGAGGCAGCTCCTACGAGCAGTACTTC. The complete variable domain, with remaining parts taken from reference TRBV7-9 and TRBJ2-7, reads DTGVSQNPRHKITKRGQNVTFRCDPISEHNRLYWYRQTLGQGPEFLTYFQNEAQLEKSRLLSDRFSAERPKGSFSTLEIQRTEQGDSAMYLCASTWGLAGGSSYEQYFGPGTRLTVT.

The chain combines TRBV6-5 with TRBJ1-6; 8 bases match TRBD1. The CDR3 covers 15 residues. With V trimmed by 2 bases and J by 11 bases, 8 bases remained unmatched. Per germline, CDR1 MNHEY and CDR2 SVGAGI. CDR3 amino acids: CASSYQGAARPPLHF. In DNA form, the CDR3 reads TGTGCCAGCAGTTACCAGGGGGCTGCCCGGCCACCCCTCCACTTT.

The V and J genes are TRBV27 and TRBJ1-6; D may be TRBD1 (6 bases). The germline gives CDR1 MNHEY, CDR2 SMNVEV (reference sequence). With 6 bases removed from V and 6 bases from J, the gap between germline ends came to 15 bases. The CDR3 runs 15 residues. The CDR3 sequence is CASRRRTVPNSPLHF. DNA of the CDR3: TGTGCCAGCAGACGCAGGACAGTCCCTAATTCACCCCTCCACTTT.

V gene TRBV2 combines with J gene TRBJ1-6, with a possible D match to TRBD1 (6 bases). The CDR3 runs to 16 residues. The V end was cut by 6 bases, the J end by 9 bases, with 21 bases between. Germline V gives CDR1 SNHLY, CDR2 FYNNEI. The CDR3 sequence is CASSRDTQAKGSPLHF. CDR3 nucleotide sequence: TGTGCCAGCAGCCGGGACACCCAGGCCAAGGGTTCACCCCTCCACTTT.

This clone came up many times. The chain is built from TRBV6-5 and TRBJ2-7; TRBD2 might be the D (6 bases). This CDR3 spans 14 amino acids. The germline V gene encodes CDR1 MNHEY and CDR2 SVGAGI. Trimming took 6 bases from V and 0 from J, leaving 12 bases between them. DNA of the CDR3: TGTGCCAGCAGCCGCGGGGTCAGCTCCTACGAGCAGTACTTC. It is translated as CASSRGVSSYEQYF.

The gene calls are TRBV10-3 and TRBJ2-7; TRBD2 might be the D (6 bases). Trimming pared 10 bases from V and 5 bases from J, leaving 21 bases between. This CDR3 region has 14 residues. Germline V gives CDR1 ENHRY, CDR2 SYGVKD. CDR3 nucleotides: TGTGCCACAAGGGTGGGGGGTACCATCGACGAGCAGTACTTC. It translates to CATRVGGTIDEQYF.

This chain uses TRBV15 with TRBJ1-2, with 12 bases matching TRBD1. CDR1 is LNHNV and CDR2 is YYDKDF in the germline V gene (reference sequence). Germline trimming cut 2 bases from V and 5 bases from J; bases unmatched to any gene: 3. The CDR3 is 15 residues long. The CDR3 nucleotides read TGTGCCACCAGCAGACCGGGACAGGGGGCTTATGGCTACACCTTC. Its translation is CATSRPGQGAYGYTF.

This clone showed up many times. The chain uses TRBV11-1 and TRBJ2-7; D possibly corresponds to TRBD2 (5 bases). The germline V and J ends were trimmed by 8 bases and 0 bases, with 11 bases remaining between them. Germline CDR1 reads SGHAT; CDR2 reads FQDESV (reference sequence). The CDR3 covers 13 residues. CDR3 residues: CASGRRGSYEQYF. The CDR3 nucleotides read TGTGCCAGCGGTCGTCGGGGCTCCTACGAGCAGTACTTC.

For the CDR3, the DNA is TGTGCCAGTAGTATCATCGGGGAGAGCACTGAAGCTTTCTTT. Translated, it gives CASSIIGESTEAFF. The J gene is TRBJ1-1, the V gene TRBV19; D not resolved. V dropped 3 bases and J dropped 4 bases, with 12 bases sitting between them. The CDR3 totals 14 residues. Germline CDR1 reads LNHDA; CDR2 reads SQIVND (reference sequence). Together with reference TRBV19 and TRBJ1-1, the CDR3 gives the full variable domain: DGGITQSPKYLFRKEGQNVTLSCEQNLNHDAMYWYRQDPGQGLRLIYYSQIVNDFQKGDIAEGYSVSREKKESFPLTVTSAQKNPTAFYLCASSIIGESTEAFFGQGTRLTVV.

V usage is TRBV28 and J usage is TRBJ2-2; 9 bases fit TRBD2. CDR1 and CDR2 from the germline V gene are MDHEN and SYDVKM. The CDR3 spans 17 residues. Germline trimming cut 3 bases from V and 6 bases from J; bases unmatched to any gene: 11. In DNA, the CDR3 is TGTGCCAGCAGTTTGTGGAGTGTAGCGGGAGATTCCGGGGAGCTGTTTTTT. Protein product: CASSLWSVAGDSGELFF. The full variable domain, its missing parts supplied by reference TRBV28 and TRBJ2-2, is DVKVTQSSRYLVKRTGEKVFLECVQDMDHENMFWYRQDPGLGLRLIYFSYDVKMKEKGDIPEGYSVSREKKERFSLILESASTNQTSMYLCASSLWSVAGDSGELFFGEGSRLTVL.

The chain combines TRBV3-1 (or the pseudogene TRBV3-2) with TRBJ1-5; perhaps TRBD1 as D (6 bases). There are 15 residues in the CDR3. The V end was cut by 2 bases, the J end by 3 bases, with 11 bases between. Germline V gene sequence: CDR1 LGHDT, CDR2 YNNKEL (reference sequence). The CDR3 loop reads CASSQTGTFNQPQHF. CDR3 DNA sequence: TGTGCCAGCAGCCAAACAGGGACCTTCAATCAGCCCCAGCATTTT.

CDR3 in DNA: TGTGCCAGCAGCGGGAGCTCCCAAGAGACCCAGTACTTC. This codes for CASSGSSQETQYF. The chain recombines TRBV9 with TRBJ2-5; no definite D call. Germline CDR1 SGDLS, CDR2 YYNGEE. This CDR3 comprises 13 residues. With 3 bases removed from V and 1 base from J, the gap between germline ends came to 7 bases.

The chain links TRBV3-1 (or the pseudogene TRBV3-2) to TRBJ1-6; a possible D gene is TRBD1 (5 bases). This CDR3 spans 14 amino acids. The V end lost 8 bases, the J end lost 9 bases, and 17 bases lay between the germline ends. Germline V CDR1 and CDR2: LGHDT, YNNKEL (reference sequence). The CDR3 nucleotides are TGTGCCAGCTCGGGGGTGGAAGGTCGTTCACCCCTCCACTTT. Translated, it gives CASSGVEGRSPLHF.

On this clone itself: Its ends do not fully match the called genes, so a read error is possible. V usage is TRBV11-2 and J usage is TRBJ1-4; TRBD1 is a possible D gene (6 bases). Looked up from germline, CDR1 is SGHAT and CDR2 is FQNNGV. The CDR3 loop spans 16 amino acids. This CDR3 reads CASTLSRTATNEKLFF. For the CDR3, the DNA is TGTGCCAGCACCTTATCCCGGACAGCAACTAATGAAAAACTGTTTTTT.

In nucleotides, the CDR3 is TGTGCCAGCAGCACCGGGACAGTTCTCACTGAAGCTTTCTTT. Amino acids: CASSTGTVLTEAFF. V and J are TRBV3-1 (or the pseudogene TRBV3-2) and TRBJ1-1; 7 nucleotides align to TRBD1. The V segment lost 5 bases and the J segment 4 bases; nucleotides outside the gene matches: 7. The CDR3 has 14 residues. CDR1 and CDR2 (germline): LGHDT, YNNKEL (reference sequence).

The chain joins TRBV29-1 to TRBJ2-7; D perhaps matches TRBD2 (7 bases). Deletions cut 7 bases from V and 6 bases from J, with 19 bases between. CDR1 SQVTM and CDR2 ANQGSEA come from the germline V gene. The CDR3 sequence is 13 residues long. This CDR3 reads CSALRAGEGEQYF. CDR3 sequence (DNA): TGCAGCGCACTCCGGGCAGGGGAGGGCGAGCAGTACTTC.

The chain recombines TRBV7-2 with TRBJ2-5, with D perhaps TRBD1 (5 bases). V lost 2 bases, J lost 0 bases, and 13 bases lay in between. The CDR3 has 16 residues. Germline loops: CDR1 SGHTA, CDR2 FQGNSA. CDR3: CASSLSYADNQETQYF. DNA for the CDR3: TGTGCCAGCAGCTTATCTTACGCGGACAACCAAGAGACCCAGTACTTC.

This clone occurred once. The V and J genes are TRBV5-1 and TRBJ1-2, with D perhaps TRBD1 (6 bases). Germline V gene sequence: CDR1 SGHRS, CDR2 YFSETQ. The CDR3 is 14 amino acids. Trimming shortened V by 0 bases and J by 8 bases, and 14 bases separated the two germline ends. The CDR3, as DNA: TGCGCCAGCAGCTTGGAGACAGGCCTTGGGGGCTACACCTTC. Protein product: CASSLETGLGGYTF.

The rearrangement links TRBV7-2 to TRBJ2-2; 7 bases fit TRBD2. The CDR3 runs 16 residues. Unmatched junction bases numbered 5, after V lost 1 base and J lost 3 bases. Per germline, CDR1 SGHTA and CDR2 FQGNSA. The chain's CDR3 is CASSLVATSDTGELFF. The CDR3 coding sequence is TGTGCCAGCAGCTTAGTAGCTACTAGCGACACCGGGGAGCTGTTTTTT.

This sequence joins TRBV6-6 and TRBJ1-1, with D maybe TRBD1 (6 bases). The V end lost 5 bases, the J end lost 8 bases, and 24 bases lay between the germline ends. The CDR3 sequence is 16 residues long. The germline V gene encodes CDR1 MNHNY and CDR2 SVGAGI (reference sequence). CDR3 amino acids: CASSQTVGGRVREAFF. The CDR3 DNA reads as TGTGCCAGCAGTCAGACAGTAGGGGGACGGGTTAGGGAAGCTTTCTTT.

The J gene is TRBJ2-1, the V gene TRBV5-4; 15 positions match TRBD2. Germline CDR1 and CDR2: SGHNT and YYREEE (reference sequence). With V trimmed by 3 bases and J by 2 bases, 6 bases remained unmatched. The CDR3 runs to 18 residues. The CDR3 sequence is CASSSGLAGGRPYNEQFF. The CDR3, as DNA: TGTGCCAGCAGCTCGGGACTAGCGGGGGGTAGACCCTACAATGAGCAGTTCTTC.

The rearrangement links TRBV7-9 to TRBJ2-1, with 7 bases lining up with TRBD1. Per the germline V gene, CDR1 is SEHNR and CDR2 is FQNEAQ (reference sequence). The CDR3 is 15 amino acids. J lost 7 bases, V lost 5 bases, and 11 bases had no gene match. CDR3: CASSPSLGQTNEQFF. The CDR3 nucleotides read TGTGCCAGCAGCCCTAGTCTGGGACAGACTAATGAGCAGTTCTTC.